This T cell receptor (beta chain) was identified in a study of T cell changes during pregnancy in multiple sclerosis. TCRdb's copy holds only in-frame clones and misses some; the assay was immunoSEQ multiplex PCR. The sample lists roughly 75,000 clones, approximately 92% seen once, with just under 2% in the top ten. This CDR3 contains 14 residues. CDR1 is WSHSY, CDR2 SAAADI, per germline. Trimming cost V 5 bases and J 6 bases; bases outside gene matches: 8. The sequence came from a female donor in good health, enrolled as a control in a pregnancy study. The chain has TRBV10-2 and TRBJ2-7, with TRBD2 matching 9 bases. Source: peripheral blood, taken in the third trimester of pregnancy. The CDR3 protein is CASSFSGSRSEQYF. The CDR3 region has the DNA TGCGCCAGCAGTTTTAGCGGGAGTAGGTCCGAGCAGTACTTC.